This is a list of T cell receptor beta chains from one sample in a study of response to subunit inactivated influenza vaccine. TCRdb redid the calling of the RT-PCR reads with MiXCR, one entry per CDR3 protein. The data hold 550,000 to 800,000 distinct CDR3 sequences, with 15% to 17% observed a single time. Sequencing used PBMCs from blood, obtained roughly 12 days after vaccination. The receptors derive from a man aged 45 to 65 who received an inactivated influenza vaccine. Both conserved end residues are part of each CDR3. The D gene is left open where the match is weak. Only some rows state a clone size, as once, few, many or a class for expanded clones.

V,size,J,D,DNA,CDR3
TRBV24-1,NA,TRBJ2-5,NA,TGTGCCACCAGTTTGGACAGCCAAGAGACCCAGTACTTC,CATSLDSQETQYF
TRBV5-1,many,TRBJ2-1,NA,TGCGCCAGCAGCTTATTAGAAGGGGGCTACAATGAGCAGTTCTTC,CASSLLEGGYNEQFF
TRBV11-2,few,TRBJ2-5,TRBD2,TGTGCCAGCAGCAAACTAGCGGCCCAAGAGACCCAGTACTTC,CASSKLAAQETQYF
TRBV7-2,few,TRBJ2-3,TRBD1,TGTGCCAGCAGTCCCGACAGGGGGCTTACAAATACGCAGTATTTT,CASSPDRGLTNTQYF
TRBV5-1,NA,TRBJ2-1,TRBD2,TGCGCCAGCAGCCCTAGCGGGAGGGGGAATGAGCAGTTCTTC,CASSPSGRGNEQFF
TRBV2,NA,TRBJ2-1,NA,TGTGCCAGCAGTGAAGCGTGGAGTGCCTACAATGAGCAGTTCTTC,CASSEAWSAYNEQFF
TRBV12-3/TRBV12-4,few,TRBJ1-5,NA,TGTGCCAGCAGTTCCAGGTTCGGCGATCAGCCCCAGCATTTT,CASSSRFGDQPQHF
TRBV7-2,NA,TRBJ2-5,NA,TGTGCCAGTATCAACAGGGGGGGCCAAGAGACCCAGTACTTC,CASINRGGQETQYF
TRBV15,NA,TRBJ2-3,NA,TGTGCCACCAGCAGAGACTCGGGCGATACGCAGTATTTT,CATSRDSGDTQYF
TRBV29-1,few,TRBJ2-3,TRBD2,TGCAGCGTTGAGGCCACTAGCGGAACCCAAGGGGATACGCAGTATTTT,CSVEATSGTQGDTQYF
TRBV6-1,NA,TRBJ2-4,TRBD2,TGTGCCAGCGCCTTTAGGTTTAGCGGGAGCAACATTCAGTACTTC,CASAFRFSGSNIQYF
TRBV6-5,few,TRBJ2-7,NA,TGTGCCAGCGGATCGGGCTACGAGCAGTACTTC,CASGSGYEQYF